The next 10 T cell receptor beta chains were all read from a single sample in a study of T cell repertoires in cytomegalovirus infection. TCRdb analysed the reads with MiXCR anew, one entry per CDR3 protein. The sample yields 500,000 to 600,000 distinct CDR3 sequences, more than 15% seen once. Sequenced sample: CD8+ T cells from PBMCs. The receptor source for this set is a human donor in good health (CMV status not recorded). Some clones in this sample may be carry-over from other donors' samples.

This clonotype has a handful of counts. The chain employs TRBV4-1 and TRBJ2-1, with a tentative D call TRBD2 (6 bases). Germline CDR1 is MGHRA and CDR2 is YSYEKL. The CDR3 is 17 amino acids. V was cut by 4 bases and J by 10 bases, with 26 bases left in between. DNA of the CDR3: TGCGCCAGCAGCCTGCTGACCCCGTCGCGGGATAAGGGCGAGCAGTTCTTC. Amino acid sequence: CASSLLTPSRDKGEQFF.

The J gene is TRBJ2-6, the V gene TRBV5-1; 7 bases are shared with TRBD1. Germline CDR1 and CDR2: SGHRS and YFSETQ. V gave up 1 base and J gave up 0 bases; unmatched junction bases: 4. CDR3 length: 17 amino acids. The CDR3 sequence: CASSLRDSNSGANVLTF. The CDR3 DNA reads TGCGCCAGCAGCTTGAGGGACAGCAACTCTGGGGCCAACGTCCTGACTTTC. The complete variable domain, with remaining parts taken from reference TRBV5-1 and TRBJ2-6, reads KAGVTQTPRYLIKTRGQQVTLSCSPISGHRSVSWYQQTPGQGLQFLFEYFSETQRNKGNFPGRFSGRQFSNSRSEMNVSTLELGDSALYLCASSLRDSNSGANVLTFGAGSRLTVL.

Many counts were recorded for this clonotype. V gene TRBV7-3 combines with J gene TRBJ1-1, with D unresolved. Germline V gene data show CDR1 as SGHTA and CDR2 as FQGTGA. V was cut by 1 base and J by 4 bases, with 13 bases left in between. This CDR3 is 15 amino acids long. The CDR3 loop reads CASSLKARTVTEAFF. Here the CDR3 DNA reads TGTGCCAGCAGCTTAAAGGCCAGGACGGTCACTGAAGCTTTCTTT.

This chain uses TRBV7-2 with TRBJ1-3, with D perhaps matching TRBD1 (6 bases). Germline lookup yields CDR1 SGHTA and CDR2 FQGNSA. Trimming left V 5 bases short and J 3 bases short, with 11 bases between. The length of the CDR3 is 14 residues. As DNA, the CDR3 is TGTGCCAGCAGCATTGACAGGAGTGGAAACACCATATATTTT. This sequence encodes CASSIDRSGNTIYF.

The chain employs TRBV24-1 and TRBJ2-2; D gene ambiguous. Germline CDR1 and CDR2: KGHDR and SFDVKD. This CDR3 region has 13 residues. The V and J ends lost 3 bases and 7 bases respectively, with 8 bases between them. The DNA for the CDR3 is TGTGCCACCAGTGATGGTACTGGCGGGGAGCTGTTTTTT. Translating gives CATSDGTGGELFF.

V is TRBV20-1 and J is TRBJ1-1; D not resolved. This CDR3 spans 14 amino acids. The germline CDR1 and CDR2 sequences are DFQATT and SNEGSKA (reference sequence). The V and J ends lost 3 bases and 6 bases respectively, with 17 bases between them. In nucleotides, the CDR3 is TGCAGTGCTAGTTGGGTCCATCAAAGGGCTGAAGCTTTCTTT. Residues: CSASWVHQRAEAFF.

This clonotype was observed a handful of times. J is TRBJ1-1 and V is TRBV5-1; a possible D gene is TRBD1 (5 bases). This CDR3 region has 16 residues. CDR1 and CDR2 from the germline V gene are SGHRS and YFSETQ. V lost 2 bases to trimming and J lost 3 bases, with 17 bases between them. CDR3 residues: CASSLHSTGNHTEAFF. CDR3 nucleotide sequence: TGCGCCAGCAGCTTACACTCCACAGGAAACCACACTGAAGCTTTCTTT.

This clonotype was seen many times. The CDR3 loop reads CASSPGSGVRSQYF. The CDR3 nucleotides read TGTGCCAGCAGCCCCGGCAGCGGGGTAAGATCGCAGTATTTT. The chain is built from TRBV7-9 and TRBJ2-3; 7 bases align to TRBD2. CDR3 length: 14 residues. Germline V lookup: CDR1 SEHNR, CDR2 FQNEAQ (reference sequence). V shed 5 bases, J shed 10 bases, and the junction held 12 bases outside the gene matches. The whole variable domain, remainder taken from reference TRBV7-9 and TRBJ2-3, is DTGVSQNPRHKITKRGQNVTFRCDPISEHNRLYWYRQTLGQGPEFLTYFQNEAQLEKSRLLSDRFSAERPKGSFSTLEIQRTEQGDSAMYLCASSPGSGVRSQYFGPGTRLTVL.

A few counts support this clonotype. This sequence joins TRBV4-2 and TRBJ2-1; 12 nucleotides align to TRBD2. In germline, CDR1 is LGHNA, CDR2 YNFKEQ. The V and J ends lost 1 base and 4 bases, in that order; junction bases with no gene match: 2. The CDR3 spans 16 residues. CDR3 protein: CASSQAGTSGYNEQFF. CDR3 nucleotides: TGTGCCAGCAGCCAAGCCGGGACTAGCGGGTACAATGAGCAGTTCTTC.

This clonotype has at least ten counts. V gene TRBV7-9 combines with J gene TRBJ2-3; 8 nucleotides line up with TRBD2. CDR1 and CDR2 from the germline V gene are SEHNR and FQNEAQ (reference sequence). V shed 5 bases and J 0 bases; nucleotides not matched to a gene: 10. The CDR3 consists of 17 residues. CDR3 amino acids: CASSRTPGLVSTDTQYF. The CDR3 region has the DNA TGTGCCAGCAGCCGAACACCGGGACTAGTGAGCACAGATACGCAGTATTTT.